This is a list of T cell receptor beta chains from one sample in a study of CD8 T cells in Susac syndrome. One entry per CDR3 protein results from TCRdb running MiXCR on the immunoSEQ multiplex PCR reads. The data hold about 120,000 distinct CDR3 sequences, with 85% to 95% observed a single time. Sequenced: CD8+ T cells from PBMCs. The source is a human donor in good health. Both conserved end residues are trimmed from each CDR3. D genes are given only for firm matches. The size entry is marked missing in some rows and otherwise reads once, few, many or a size class.

clone_size | d_call | v_call | cdr3_aa
- | - | TRBV27 | ASSDPMNGYT
- | - | TRBV12-3/TRBV12-4 | ASRPGLGTEAF
- | TRBD1 | TRBV12-3/TRBV12-4 | ASRMGQTGVGGKLF
- | - | TRBV2 | ASSEGGSYGHNEQF
- | - | TRBV10-2 | ASSDGPAGPQH
- | TRBD1 | TRBV7-3 | ASRRPGTGSFYGYT
once | - | TRBV6-2/TRBV6-3 | ASSYSRGANNQPQH
- | - | TRBV19 | ASTVEVRRTPQY
- | TRBD1 | TRBV7-9 | ASSLNGGQTQH
- | - | TRBV29-1 | SGRPTPFGEQY
- | - | TRBV20-1 | SASGPSGTEAF
- | - | TRBV19 | ASSDRTDGRFGELF
- | - | TRBV14 | ASSLLHEQF
- | TRBD1 | TRBV2 | ASTPDRDTEAF
few | TRBD2 | TRBV13 | ASSSTPSGSSYEQY
- | - | TRBV7-9 | ASSPSSGADDEQY
- | - | TRBV14 | ASSQFRGSYTEAF
- | TRBD1 | TRBV6-5 | ASSDRATEAF
- | - | TRBV6-2/TRBV6-3 | ASSQETVLNTEAF
- | - | TRBV9 | ASSAKIQPTSSGNTIY
- | - | TRBV9 | ASSVDGEQF
- | - | TRBV14 | ASSQVGGANVLT
- | TRBD1 | TRBV6-5 | ASLTPGQNYGYT
- | - | TRBV12-3/TRBV12-4 | ASSYSNEQF
once | - | TRBV5-1 | ASSLSGPMVSTEAF
- | TRBD1 | TRBV4-3 | ASSQAGSTGDEYGYT
- | - | TRBV29-1 | SVRVGGTMNTGWLF
- | - | TRBV29-1 | SAGFRRQQETQY
- | - | TRBV13 | ASSLDLAGRELF
- | TRBD1 | TRBV19 | ASSQGVVKNIQY
- | - | TRBV7-2 | ASSLASGLYGYT
- | - | TRBV7-9 | ASSPPTFANTGELF
- | TRBD1 | TRBV29-1 | SVGQGEMTGANVLT
- | - | TRBV27 | ASTPDGTTRIRGYT
- | - | TRBV7-6 | ASSPGRGDARGYT
- | - | TRBV20-1 | SARVRIFTSGNEQF
once | - | TRBV5-1 | ASQQGLYTGELF
- | TRBD2 | TRBV20-1 | SARDTAGGYEQY
- | - | TRBV6-5 | ASSSLDRSLDTQY
- | - | TRBV7-9 | ASSGLLRIHRTDTQY
once | TRBD1 | TRBV5-8 | ASSPGQENFGGQY
- | - | TRBV19 | ASNILGEIGAF
- | TRBD2 | TRBV6-2/TRBV6-3 | ASSYPTSGLYNEQF
- | - | TRBV20-1 | SAHHRTVYDGYT
- | - | TRBV19 | ASSAPAGHNEQF
- | - | TRBV7-9 | ASSRLVEASAKNIQY
- | TRBD1 | TRBV20-1 | SASGTGRAYEQY
- | - | TRBV19 | ASSQARNTGELF
- | TRBD1 | TRBV7-2 | AGRGTVGGELF
once | - | TRBV19 | ASSASFSQH
- | - | TRBV6-1 | ASISQEGFSGNTIY
- | - | TRBV7-9 | ASSFDGMISNEQF
- | - | TRBV29-1 | SVGIPGSYNEQF
- | - | TRBV6-1 | ASRGIGNYNEQF
- | - | TRBV7-2 | ASSLLTGELF
- | TRBD1 | TRBV5-8 | ASNRGQQETQY
- | - | TRBV7-2 | ASSRPGRDTQY
- | TRBD2 | TRBV5-1 | ASSPTTSGAGANNEQF
- | TRBD2 | TRBV4-1 | ASSPSSGRVGEMF